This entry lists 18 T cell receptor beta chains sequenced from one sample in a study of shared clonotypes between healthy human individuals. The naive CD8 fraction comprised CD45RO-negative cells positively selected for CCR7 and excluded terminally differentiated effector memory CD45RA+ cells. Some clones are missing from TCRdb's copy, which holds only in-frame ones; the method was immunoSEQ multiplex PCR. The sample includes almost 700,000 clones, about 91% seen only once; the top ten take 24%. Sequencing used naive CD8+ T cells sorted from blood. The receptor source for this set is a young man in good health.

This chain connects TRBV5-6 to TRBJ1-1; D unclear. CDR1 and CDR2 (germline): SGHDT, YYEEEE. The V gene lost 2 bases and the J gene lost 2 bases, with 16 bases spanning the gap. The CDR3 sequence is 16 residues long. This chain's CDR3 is CASSFGVLAANTEAFF. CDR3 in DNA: TGTGCCAGCAGCTTTGGCGTCCTAGCGGCTAACACTGAAGCTTTCTTT.

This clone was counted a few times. Here the CDR3 DNA reads TGCGCCAGCAGCCGTAGCACCGGGGAGCTGTTTTTT. Protein sequence: CASSRSTGELFF. V and J are TRBV4-1 and TRBJ2-2; D is undetermined. The CDR3 is made up of 12 amino acids. The germline V gene encodes CDR1 MGHRA and CDR2 YSYEKL. V was shortened by 4 bases and J by 4 bases, with 4 bases between the two germline ends.

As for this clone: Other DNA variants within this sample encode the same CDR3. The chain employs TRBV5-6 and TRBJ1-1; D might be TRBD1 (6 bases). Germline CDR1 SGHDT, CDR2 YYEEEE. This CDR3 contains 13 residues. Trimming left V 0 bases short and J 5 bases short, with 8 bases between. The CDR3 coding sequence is TGTGCCAGCAGCTTGGGAGGGGGAACTGAAGCTTTCTTT. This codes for CASSLGGGTEAFF.

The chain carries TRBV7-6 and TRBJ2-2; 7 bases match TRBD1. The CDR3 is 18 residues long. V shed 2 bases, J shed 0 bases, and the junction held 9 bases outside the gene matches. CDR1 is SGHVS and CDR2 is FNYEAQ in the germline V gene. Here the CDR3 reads CASSLPLPGQTNTGELFF. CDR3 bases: TGTGCCAGCAGCTTACCCCTCCCGGGACAGACGAACACCGGGGAGCTGTTTTTT. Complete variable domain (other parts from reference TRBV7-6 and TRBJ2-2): GAGVSQSPRYKVTKRGQDVALRCDPISGHVSLYWYRQALGQGPEFLTYFNYEAQQDKSGLPNDRFSAERPEGSISTLTIQRTEQRDSAMYRCASSLPLPGQTNTGELFFGEGSRLTVL.

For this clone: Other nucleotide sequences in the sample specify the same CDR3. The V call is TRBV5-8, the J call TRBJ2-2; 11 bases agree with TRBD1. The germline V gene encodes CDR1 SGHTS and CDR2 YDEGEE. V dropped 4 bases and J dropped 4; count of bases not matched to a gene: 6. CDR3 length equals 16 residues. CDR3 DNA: TGTGCCAGCAGCGCCGCCGGGACAGGGGGCACCGGGGAGCTGTTTTTT. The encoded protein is CASSAAGTGGTGELFF.

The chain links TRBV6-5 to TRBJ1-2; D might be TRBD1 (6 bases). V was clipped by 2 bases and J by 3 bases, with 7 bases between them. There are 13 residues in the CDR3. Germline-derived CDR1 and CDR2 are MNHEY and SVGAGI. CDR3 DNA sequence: TGTGCCAGCAGTTACCCAGGGGACTATGGCTACACCTTC. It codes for CASSYPGDYGYTF.

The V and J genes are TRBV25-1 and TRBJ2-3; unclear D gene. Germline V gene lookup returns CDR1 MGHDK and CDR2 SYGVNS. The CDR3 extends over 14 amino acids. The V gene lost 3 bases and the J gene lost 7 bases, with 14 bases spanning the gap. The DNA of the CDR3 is TGTGCCAGCAGTGATTCCAGCAGGAGCCATACGCAGTATTTT. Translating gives CASSDSSRSHTQYF. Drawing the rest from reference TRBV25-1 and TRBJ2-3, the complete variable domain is EADIYQTPRYLVIGTGKKITLECSQTMGHDKMYWYQQDPGMELHLIHYSYGVNSTEKGDLSSESTVSRIRTEHFPLTLESARPSHTSQYLCASSDSSRSHTQYFGPGTRLTVL.

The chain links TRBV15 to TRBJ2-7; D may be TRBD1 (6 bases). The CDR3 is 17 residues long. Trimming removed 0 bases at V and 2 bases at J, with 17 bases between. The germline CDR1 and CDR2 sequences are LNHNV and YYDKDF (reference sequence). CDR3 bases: TGTGCCACCAGCAGAGATCGATTAGGGGGTGGACCCTACGAGCAGTACTTC. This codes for CATSRDRLGGGPYEQYF.

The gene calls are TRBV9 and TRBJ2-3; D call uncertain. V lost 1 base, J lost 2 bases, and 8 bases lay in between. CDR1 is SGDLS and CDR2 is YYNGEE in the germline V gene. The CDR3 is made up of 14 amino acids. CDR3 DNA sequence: TGTGCCAGCAGCGTATACAGTTCCACAGATACGCAGTATTTT. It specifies CASSVYSSTDTQYF.

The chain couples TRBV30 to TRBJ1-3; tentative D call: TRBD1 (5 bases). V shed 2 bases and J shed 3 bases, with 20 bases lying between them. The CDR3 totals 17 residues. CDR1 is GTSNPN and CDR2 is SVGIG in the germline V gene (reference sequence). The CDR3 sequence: CAWSYQPRGVVGNTIYF. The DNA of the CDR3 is TGTGCCTGGAGTTACCAGCCCCGGGGGGTCGTTGGAAACACCATATATTTT. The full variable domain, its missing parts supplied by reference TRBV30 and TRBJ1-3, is SQTIHQWPATLVQPVGSPLSLECTVEGTSNPNLYWYRQAAGRGLQLLFYSVGIGQISSEVPQNLSASRPQDRQFILSSKKLLLSDSGFYLCAWSYQPRGVVGNTIYFGEGSWLTVV.

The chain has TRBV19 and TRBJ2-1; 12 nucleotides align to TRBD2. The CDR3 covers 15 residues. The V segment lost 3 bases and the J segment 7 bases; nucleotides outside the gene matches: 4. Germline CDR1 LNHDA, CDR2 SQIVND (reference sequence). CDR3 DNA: TGTGCCAGTAGTATCCTAGCGGGAGGGCCGAATGAGCAGTTCTTC. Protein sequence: CASSILAGGPNEQFF.

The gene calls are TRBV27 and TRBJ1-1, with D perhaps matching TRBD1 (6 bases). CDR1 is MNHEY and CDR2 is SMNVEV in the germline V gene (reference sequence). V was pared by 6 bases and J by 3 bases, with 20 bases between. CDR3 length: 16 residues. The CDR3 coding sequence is TGTGCCAGCAGCCCCGAGAGCGGGGGGCTGGACACTGAAGCTTTCTTT. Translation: CASSPESGGLDTEAFF.

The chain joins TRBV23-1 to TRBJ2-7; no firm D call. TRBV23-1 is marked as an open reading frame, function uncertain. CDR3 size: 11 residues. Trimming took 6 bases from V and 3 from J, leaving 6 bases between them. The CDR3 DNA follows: TGCGCCAGCAGCCGGAGCTACGAGCAGTACTTC. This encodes CASSRSYEQYF.

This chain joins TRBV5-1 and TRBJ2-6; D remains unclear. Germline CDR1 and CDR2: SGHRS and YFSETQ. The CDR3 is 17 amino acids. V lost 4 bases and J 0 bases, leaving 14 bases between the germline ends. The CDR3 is CASSRKTADSGANVLTF. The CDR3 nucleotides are TGCGCCAGCAGCAGGAAAACGGCTGACTCTGGGGCCAACGTCCTGACTTTC.

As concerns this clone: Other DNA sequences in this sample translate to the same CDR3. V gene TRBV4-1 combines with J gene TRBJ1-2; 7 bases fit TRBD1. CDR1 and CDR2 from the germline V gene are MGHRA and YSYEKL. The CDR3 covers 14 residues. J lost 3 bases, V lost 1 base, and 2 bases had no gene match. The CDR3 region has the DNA TGCGCCAGCAGCCAAGTCCAGGGGGACTATGGCTACACCTTC. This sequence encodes CASSQVQGDYGYTF.

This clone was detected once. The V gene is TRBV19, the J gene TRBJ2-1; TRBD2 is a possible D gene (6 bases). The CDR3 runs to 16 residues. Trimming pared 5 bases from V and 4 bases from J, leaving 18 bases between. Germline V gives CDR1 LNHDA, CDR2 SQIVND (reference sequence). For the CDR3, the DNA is TGTGCCAGTAGTGGACCGGGACTCCTTTATTACAATGAGCAGTTCTTC. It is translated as CASSGPGLLYYNEQFF. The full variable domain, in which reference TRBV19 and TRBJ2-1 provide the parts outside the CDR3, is DGGITQSPKYLFRKEGQNVTLSCEQNLNHDAMYWYRQDPGQGLRLIYYSQIVNDFQKGDIAEGYSVSREKKESFPLTVTSAQKNPTAFYLCASSGPGLLYYNEQFFGPGTRLTVL.

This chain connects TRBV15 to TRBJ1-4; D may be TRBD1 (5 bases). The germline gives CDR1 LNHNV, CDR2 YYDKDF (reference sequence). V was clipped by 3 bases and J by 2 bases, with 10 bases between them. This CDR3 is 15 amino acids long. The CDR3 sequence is CATSSKKGTNEKLFF. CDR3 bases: TGTGCCACCAGCAGCAAGAAGGGGACTAATGAAAAACTGTTTTTT. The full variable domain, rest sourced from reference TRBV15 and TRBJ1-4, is DAMVIQNPRYQVTQFGKPVTLSCSQTLNHNVMYWYQQKSSQAPKLLFHYYDKDFNNEADTPDNFQSRRPNTSFCFLDIRSPGLGDTAMYLCATSSKKGTNEKLFFGSGTQLSVL.

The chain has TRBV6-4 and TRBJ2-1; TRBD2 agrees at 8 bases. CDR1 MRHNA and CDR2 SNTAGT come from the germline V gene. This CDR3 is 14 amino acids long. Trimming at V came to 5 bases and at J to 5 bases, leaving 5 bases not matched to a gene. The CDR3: CASSPRGGNNEQFF. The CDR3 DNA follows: TGTGCCAGCAGTCCTCGCGGGGGGAACAATGAGCAGTTCTTC.